This T cell receptor beta chain was found in a study of yellow fever vaccine responses in identical twins. Trimming cost V 6 bases and J 3 bases; bases outside gene matches: 1. CDR3 length equals 11 residues. Per germline, CDR1 SQVTM and CDR2 ANQGSEA. Concerning this clonotype: Antigen specificity is unknown.

Study-wide findings and caveats: As reported, the vaccine T cell response of twins seemed partly convergent and partly personalized.

TCRdb used MiXCR to reprocess the RT-PCR reads, holding one entry per CDR3 protein. The table includes 35,000 or so distinct CDR3 sequences, roughly 60% detected once. The receptor comes from a young woman who received the yellow fever vaccine. The sequenced sample was T cells from blood (PBMCs), unsorted or a sorted subset (not recorded which), obtained before or after yellow fever vaccination (not recorded which). V and J are TRBV29-1 and TRBJ2-7; the match to TRBD2 covers 8 bases. CDR3 coding DNA: TGCAGCGTCGGGGGGGGCTACGAGCAGTACTTC. Translated, it gives CSVGGGYEQYF.